The T cell receptor (beta chain) described here comes from a study of cytotoxic CD8 clonotypes in ibrutinib-treated CLL. Study-wide background: A median 12 months of treatment, range 6 to 36, preceded the collection of response samples. Points from the study as a whole: Clonality rose at ibrutinib response and fell back toward baseline at progression.

The CDR3 is made up of 16 amino acids. V was trimmed by 3 bases and J by 1 base, leaving 16 bases between them. In germline, CDR1 is SGHRS, CDR2 YFSETQ. As concerns this clone: Its antigen is not known.

Assay used: immunoSEQ multiplex PCR; TCRdb lists only in-frame clones, some missing. Of 75,000 to 80,000 clones listed, around four fifths are singletons. This sequence joins TRBV5-1 and TRBJ2-5; D is possibly TRBD2 (6 bases). The input for sequencing was PBMCs, taken after 24 months of ibrutinib treatment. The sequence was obtained from a human donor with chronic lymphocytic leukemia. Here the CDR3 DNA reads TGCGCCAGCAGCTCCCGACTGGGACTCGCCCAAGAGACCCAGTACTTC. The encoded protein is CASSSRLGLAQETQYF.